This TCR beta chain was captured in a study of CD8 T cells in ankylosing spondylitis. General study points: Disease-linked clones bore a CD8+ phenotype and were relatively rare in peripheral blood. Disease-linked clones reportedly concentrated significantly in matched ankylosing spondylitis synovial fluid. It appeared that ankylosing spondylitis blood was characterized by a TCR beta motif of several highly homologous variants.

Making the TCR beta libraries involved quantitative 5'-RACE with molecular barcodes. TCRdb processed the 5' RACE reads anew with MiXCR; each CDR3 protein has one entry. The sample yields about 260,000 distinct CDR3 sequences, around 19% seen once. About this clonotype itself: The target antigen is unknown.

Input material: blood, either unsorted or a sorted T cell fraction (not recorded which). The sequence came from a male donor with ankylosing spondylitis or in good health (not recorded which).

For the CDR3, the DNA is TGTGCCAGCAGTTCGGACACAAATGAGCAGTTCTTC. Residues: CASSSDTNEQFF. V usage is TRBV12-3 or TRBV12-4 and J usage is TRBJ2-1, with D tentatively TRBD1 (5 bases). Between the trimmed V and J ends, which lost 4 bases and 7 bases, there was a span of 8 bases. There are 12 residues in the CDR3.